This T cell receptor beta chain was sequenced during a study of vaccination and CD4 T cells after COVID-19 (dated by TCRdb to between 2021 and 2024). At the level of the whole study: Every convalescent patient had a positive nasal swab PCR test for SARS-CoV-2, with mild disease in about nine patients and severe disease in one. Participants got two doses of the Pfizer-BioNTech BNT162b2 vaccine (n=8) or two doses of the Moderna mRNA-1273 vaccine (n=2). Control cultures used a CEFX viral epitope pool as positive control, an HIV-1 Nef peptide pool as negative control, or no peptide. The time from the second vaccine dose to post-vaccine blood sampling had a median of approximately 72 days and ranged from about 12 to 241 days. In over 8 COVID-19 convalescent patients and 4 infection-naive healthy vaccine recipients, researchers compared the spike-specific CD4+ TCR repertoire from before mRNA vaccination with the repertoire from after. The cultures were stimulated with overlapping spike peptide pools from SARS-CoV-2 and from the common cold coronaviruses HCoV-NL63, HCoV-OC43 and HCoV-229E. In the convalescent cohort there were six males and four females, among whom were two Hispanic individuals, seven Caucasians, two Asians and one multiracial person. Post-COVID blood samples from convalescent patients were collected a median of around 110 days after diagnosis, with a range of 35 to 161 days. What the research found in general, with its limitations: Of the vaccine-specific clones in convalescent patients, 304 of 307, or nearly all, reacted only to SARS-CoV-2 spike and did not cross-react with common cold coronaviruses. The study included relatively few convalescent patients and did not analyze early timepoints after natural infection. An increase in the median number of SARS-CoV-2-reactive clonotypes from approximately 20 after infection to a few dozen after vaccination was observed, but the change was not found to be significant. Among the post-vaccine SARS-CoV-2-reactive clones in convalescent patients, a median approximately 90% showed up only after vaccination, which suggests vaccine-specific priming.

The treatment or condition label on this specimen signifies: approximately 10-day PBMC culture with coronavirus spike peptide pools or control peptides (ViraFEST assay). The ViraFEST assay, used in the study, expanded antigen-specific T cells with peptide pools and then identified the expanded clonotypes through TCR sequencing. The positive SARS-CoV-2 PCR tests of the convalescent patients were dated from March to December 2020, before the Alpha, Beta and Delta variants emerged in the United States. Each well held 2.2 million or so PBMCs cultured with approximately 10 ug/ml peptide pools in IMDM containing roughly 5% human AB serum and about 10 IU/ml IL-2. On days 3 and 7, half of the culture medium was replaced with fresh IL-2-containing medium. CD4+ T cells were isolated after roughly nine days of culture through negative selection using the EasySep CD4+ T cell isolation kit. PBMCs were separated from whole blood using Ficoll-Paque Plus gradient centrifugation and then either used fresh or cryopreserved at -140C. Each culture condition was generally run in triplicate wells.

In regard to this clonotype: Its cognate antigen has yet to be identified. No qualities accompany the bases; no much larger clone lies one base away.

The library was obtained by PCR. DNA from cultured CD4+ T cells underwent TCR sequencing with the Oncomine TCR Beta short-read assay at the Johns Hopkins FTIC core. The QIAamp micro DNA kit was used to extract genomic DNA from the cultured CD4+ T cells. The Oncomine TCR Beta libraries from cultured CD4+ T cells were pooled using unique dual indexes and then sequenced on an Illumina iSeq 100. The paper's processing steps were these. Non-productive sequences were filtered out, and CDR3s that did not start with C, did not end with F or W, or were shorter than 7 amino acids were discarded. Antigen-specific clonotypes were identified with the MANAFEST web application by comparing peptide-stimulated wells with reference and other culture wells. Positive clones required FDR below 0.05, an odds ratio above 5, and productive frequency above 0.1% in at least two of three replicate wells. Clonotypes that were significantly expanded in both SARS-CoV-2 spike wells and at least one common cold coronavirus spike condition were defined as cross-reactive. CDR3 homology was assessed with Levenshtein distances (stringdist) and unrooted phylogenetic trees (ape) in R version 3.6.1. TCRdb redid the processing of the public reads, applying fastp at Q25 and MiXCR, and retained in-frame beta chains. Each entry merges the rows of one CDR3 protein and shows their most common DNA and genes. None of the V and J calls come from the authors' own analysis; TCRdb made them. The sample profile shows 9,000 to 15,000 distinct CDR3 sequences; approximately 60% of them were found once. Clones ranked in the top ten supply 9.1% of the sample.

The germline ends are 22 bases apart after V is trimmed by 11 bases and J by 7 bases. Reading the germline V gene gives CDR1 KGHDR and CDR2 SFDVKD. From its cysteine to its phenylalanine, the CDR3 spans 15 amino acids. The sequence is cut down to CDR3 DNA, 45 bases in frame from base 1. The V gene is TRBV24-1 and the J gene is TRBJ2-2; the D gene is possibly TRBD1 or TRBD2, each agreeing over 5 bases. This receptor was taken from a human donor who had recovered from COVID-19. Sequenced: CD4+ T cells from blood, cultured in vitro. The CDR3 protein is CASQPRDPGVGELFF. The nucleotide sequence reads TGTGCCAGTCAGCCCCGGGACCCAGGAGTCGGGGAGCTGTTTTTT.